This TCR beta chain derives from a study of blood T cell repertoires in COVID-19. The overall study: There were acute and convalescent COVID-19 samples, and they came from the United States, Italy and Spain.

This CDR3 has 14 amino acids. In the original processing: How many nucleated cells were present was estimated from reference gene primer amplification. Assay: immunoSEQ multiplex PCR; the TCRdb copy retains only in-frame clones and omits some. That table furnishes V, J and clone size, whereas the DNA furnished D and trimming. The data show approximately 90,000 clones, with around 90% seen just once and more than 5% held by the top ten. Followed over time, Seattle patients had been enrolled while infection was active. This TCR derives from a man aged 55 to 70 with COVID-19, enrolled during active disease. The chain is built from TRBV21-1 and TRBJ2-1; the table's D call TRBD2 went unverified against the DNA. TRBV21-1 is described as a pseudogene. The sequencing input was peripheral blood. CDR3 region: CASSKDPGRGEQFF. The CDR3, as DNA: TGTGCCAGCAGCAAAGACCCCGGGAGAGGTGAGCAGTTCTTC.